This TCR beta chain was recovered during a study of shared clonotypes between healthy human individuals. This CDR3 comprises 14 residues. Germline-derived CDR1 and CDR2 are SQVTM and ANQGSEA. Trimming removed 6 bases from V and 1 base from J, with 15 bases in between. This clone turned up a few times. The table came from immunoSEQ multiplex PCR; TCRdb's copy has only in-frame clones and leaves some out. Of about 490,000 clones detected, 79% appear once; the ten largest clones hold 12%. The chain has TRBV29-1 and TRBJ1-1; D is undetermined. This TCR came from a woman aged 40 to 55 in good health. Some clones in this sample may be carry-over from other donors' samples. Specimen: PBMCs. The CDR3 DNA sequence: TGCAGCGTGGCCAGTGGGATCGGGAACACTGAAGCTTTCTTT. Residues: CSVASGIGNTEAFF. Variable domain in full (rest from reference TRBV29-1 and TRBJ1-1): SAVISQKPSRDICQRGTSLTIQCQVDSQVTMMFWYRQQPGQSLTLIATANQGSEATYESGFVIDKFPISRPNLTFSTLTVSNMSPEDSSIYLCSVASGIGNTEAFFGQGTRLTVV.